This entry lists 22 T cell receptor beta chains sequenced from one sample in a study of metastatic and nonmetastatic thyroid tumors. All patients reached thyroid surgery having received no treatment beforehand. With MiXCR, TCRdb called clones anew from the PCR reads. The sample includes tens of thousands of clones, around a fifth of them seen just once. The source material was tumor tissue. These receptors were taken from a female donor with papillary thyroid cancer or a benign thyroid nodule (not recorded which). Some clones in this sample may be carry-over from other donors' samples.

CDR3 sequence reads: CASSPLGGATDTQYF. CDR3 DNA: TGCGCCAGCAGCCCACTTGGCGGCGCCACAGATACGCAGTATTTT. J is TRBJ2-3 and V is TRBV4-3, with no clear D. The CDR3 runs 15 residues. The V end was cut by 4 bases, the J end by 2 bases, with 13 bases between. Germline CDR1 LGHNA, CDR2 YSLEER.

Only a few counts were recorded for this clone. The chain uses TRBV20-1 and TRBJ1-2, with TRBD1 as a possible D gene (6 bases). Trimming removed 0 bases at V and 8 bases at J, with 16 bases between. Germline V lookup: CDR1 DFQATT, CDR2 SNEGSKA (reference sequence). This CDR3 region has 14 residues. CDR3 in amino acids: CSARDLNRAGGYTF. CDR3 in DNA: TGCAGTGCTAGAGATTTAAACAGGGCAGGGGGCTACACCTTC.

This clone has at least ten counts. The CDR3 DNA is TGTGCCTGGAGTGCAAAAGCGGGACAGTTGGGCTACGAGCAGTACTTC. This translates into CAWSAKAGQLGYEQYF. V gene TRBV30 combines with J gene TRBJ2-7, with D possibly being TRBD1 or TRBD2 (7 bases each). The CDR3 spans 16 residues. CDR1 is GTSNPN and CDR2 is SVGIG in the germline V gene (reference sequence). V lost 1 base and J lost 3, with 19 bases in between.

This clone was observed a single time. One end of the junction varies from germline; a read error may be responsible. V usage is TRBV11-1 and J usage is TRBJ2-1, with 11 nucleotides matching TRBD2. This CDR3 spans 15 amino acids. Germline V gene data show CDR1 as SGHAT and CDR2 as FQDESV (reference sequence). CDR3 bases: TGCGCCAGCAGCTCAATAGCGGGAGGGTACAATGAGCAGTTCTTC. Protein: CASSSIAGGYNEQFF.

This clone has at least ten counts. The chain employs TRBV6-1 and TRBJ2-1; D unclear. With 3 bases removed from V and 6 bases from J, the gap between germline ends came to 12 bases. In germline, CDR1 is MNHNS, CDR2 SASEGT. The CDR3 spans 14 residues. CDR3 region: CASSDRAEPNEQFF. The CDR3 nucleotides are TGTGCCAGCAGTGATAGGGCAGAGCCCAATGAGCAGTTCTTC.

This clone was observed a handful of times. The genes are TRBV30 and TRBJ2-7; D call uncertain. The CDR3 is 13 amino acids. Germline CDR1 is GTSNPN and CDR2 is SVGIG (reference sequence). V was cut by 5 bases and J by 3 bases, with 14 bases left in between. The CDR3, as DNA: TGTGCCTGGGGAAGATCCGCTAACTACGAGCAGTACTTC. Translated, it gives CAWGRSANYEQYF.

This clone was counted a few times. The rearrangement uses TRBV6-1 and TRBJ1-6; D is unresolved. With 4 bases removed from V and 12 bases from J, the gap between germline ends came to 13 bases. The CDR3 loop spans 13 amino acids. CDR1 is MNHNS, CDR2 SASEGT, per germline. This chain's CDR3 is CASSAGQVLPLHF. Here the CDR3 DNA reads TGTGCCAGCAGTGCCGGTCAGGTTTTACCCCTCCACTTT.

In its sample, this clone was seen many times. Other nucleotide sequences in the sample specify the same CDR3. The V call is TRBV7-3, the J call TRBJ2-5; 9 bases line up with TRBD1. The CDR3 length is 13 residues. V dropped 3 bases and J dropped 5; count of bases not matched to a gene: 1. Germline CDR1 and CDR2: SGHTA and FQGTGA. The CDR3, as DNA: TGTGCCAGCAGCTTGGGGACAGGGGAGACCCAGTACTTC. The encoded protein is CASSLGTGETQYF.

With regard to this clone: The junction departs from the called germline gene at one end, perhaps through a read error. V is TRBV30 and J is TRBJ2-2, with a tentative D call TRBD2 (7 bases). The CDR3 spans 15 residues. Germline-derived CDR1 and CDR2 are GTSNPN and SVGIG (reference sequence). CDR3 DNA: TGTTCCTGGACTAGAGAGGGGGTAGGCACCGGGGAGCTGTTTTTT. Translating gives CSWTREGVGTGELFF.

J is TRBJ2-2 and V is TRBV20-1; weak D call: TRBD2 (6 bases). The germline V gene encodes CDR1 DFQATT and CDR2 SNEGSKA (reference sequence). With 6 bases removed from V and 5 bases from J, the gap between germline ends came to 16 bases. There are 14 residues in the CDR3. The CDR3 spells CSAAASGLTGELFF. CDR3 nucleotide sequence: TGCAGTGCAGCCGCCAGCGGACTAACCGGGGAGCTGTTTTTT.

The rearrangement joins TRBV7-3 to TRBJ2-1, with unresolved D. Germline assignment: CDR1 SGHTA and CDR2 FQGTGA. V lost 5 bases and J 7 bases, leaving 9 bases between the germline ends. This CDR3 contains 12 residues. The DNA for the CDR3 is TGTGCCAGCAGCCTTGACCAGAATGAGCAGTTCTTC. It encodes CASSLDQNEQFF.

By share, this clone counts as medium-sized. The V call is TRBV12-3 or TRBV12-4, the J call TRBJ1-1; unclear D gene. Trimming removed 6 bases from V and 10 bases from J, with 12 bases in between. The length of the CDR3 is 11 residues. CDR3 sequence reads: CASRGPGLAFF. CDR3 DNA sequence: TGTGCCAGCAGAGGTCCGGGTCTAGCTTTCTTT.

This clone was recorded many times. This may be a read error, as it is one base from a much larger clone. The sample holds other DNA sequences that translate to the same CDR3. The chain carries TRBV12-3 or TRBV12-4 and TRBJ2-7; TRBD2 aligns across 9 bases. With V trimmed by 5 bases and J by 0 bases, 2 bases remained unmatched. The CDR3 covers 14 residues. CDR3 coding DNA: TGTGCCAGCAGTCTACTAGCGGGCTCCTACGAGCAGTACTTC. Translated, it gives CASSLLAGSYEQYF.

This clone was counted ten times or more. The chain couples TRBV5-1 to TRBJ1-1; D uncertain. The CDR3 is 14 amino acids. The germline V gene encodes CDR1 SGHRS and CDR2 YFSETQ. The V gene lost 1 base and the J gene lost 5 bases, with 12 bases spanning the gap. The CDR3 DNA reads TGCGCCAGCAGCTTGAGTCCGGTTGGGACTGAAGCTTTCTTT. Translated, it gives CASSLSPVGTEAFF.

V and J are TRBV11-2 and TRBJ2-1; 13 nucleotides agree with TRBD2. CDR1 is SGHAT, CDR2 FQNNGV, per germline. The CDR3 runs 17 residues. V lost 5 bases and J lost 6; bases outside the gene matches: 10. The CDR3 here is CASSPGTSGRAGNEQFF. In nucleotides, the CDR3 is TGTGCCAGCAGCCCAGGAACTAGCGGGAGGGCCGGCAATGAGCAGTTCTTC. Full variable domain (remainder filled in from reference TRBV11-2 and TRBJ2-1): EAGVAQSPRYKIIEKRQSVAFWCNPISGHATLYWYQQILGQGPKLLIQFQNNGVVDDSQLPKDRFSAERLKGVDSTLKIQPAKLEDSAVYLCASSPGTSGRAGNEQFFGPGTRLTVL.

In its sample, this clone was seen a few times. The chain uses TRBV6-1 and TRBJ2-7; D may be TRBD1 (5 bases). The V gene's germline CDR1 is MNHNS and CDR2 SASEGT. Trimming took off 11 bases at V and 2 bases at J, with 16 bases between the two ends. The CDR3 totals 13 residues. The CDR3 nucleotides read TGTGCCTGCAAATCAGGGTTAGCCTACGAGCAGTACTTC. This gives the protein CACKSGLAYEQYF.

This clone has just one count. V and J are TRBV4-1 and TRBJ2-1; D is unresolved. The CDR3 consists of 16 residues. V lost 4 bases and J lost 4, with 17 bases in between. Germline loops: CDR1 MGHRA, CDR2 YSYEKL. This chain's CDR3 is CASSPTGYTGYNEQFF. Here the CDR3 DNA reads TGCGCCAGCAGCCCGACCGGGTATACTGGTTACAATGAGCAGTTCTTC.

In its sample, this clone is medium-sized. The V gene is TRBV5-1, the J gene TRBJ2-1, with unresolved D. The CDR3 consists of 15 residues. The ends were cut back, 7 bases at V and 1 base at J, with 15 bases in the middle. Germline V gene sequence: CDR1 SGHRS, CDR2 YFSETQ. In DNA, the CDR3 is TGCGCCAGCGGCAAGACAAGGGATTCCTACAATGAGCAGTTCTTC. It is translated as CASGKTRDSYNEQFF. Full variable domain (missing parts from reference TRBV5-1 and TRBJ2-1): KAGVTQTPRYLIKTRGQQVTLSCSPISGHRSVSWYQQTPGQGLQFLFEYFSETQRNKGNFPGRFSGRQFSNSRSEMNVSTLELGDSALYLCASGKTRDSYNEQFFGPGTRLTVL.

Many counts were recorded for this clone. The V and J genes are TRBV10-3 and TRBJ2-7, with 12 bases matching TRBD2. Germline V gene data show CDR1 as ENHRY and CDR2 as SYGVKD. Germline trimming cut 6 bases from V and 2 bases from J; bases unmatched to any gene: 11. The CDR3 has 17 residues. The CDR3 nucleotides read TGTGCCATCAGGACGGGACTAGCGGGCAACCGCCCCTACGAGCAGTACTTC. The encoded protein is CAIRTGLAGNRPYEQYF.

This clone was detected only once. The chain couples TRBV4-1 to TRBJ1-2, with D perhaps TRBD1 (6 bases). V gave up 1 base and J gave up 9 bases, with 18 bases separating them. This CDR3 contains 15 residues. The germline gives CDR1 MGHRA, CDR2 YSYEKL. Here the CDR3 DNA reads TGCGCCAGCAGCCAAGTCTTCGGGGGGCGCTCTTGCTACACCTTC. Translating gives CASSQVFGGRSCYTF.

This clone has a handful of counts. This rearrangement joins TRBV11-2 to TRBJ2-1; possibly TRBD2 for D (7 bases). CDR1 and CDR2 from the germline V gene are SGHAT and FQNNGV. This CDR3 is built from 15 residues. V lost 5 bases to trimming and J lost 1 base, with 12 bases between them. CDR3: CASSKEGGSYNEQFF. CDR3 coding DNA: TGTGCCAGCAGCAAGGAGGGGGGGTCCTACAATGAGCAGTTCTTC.

This clone was counted at least ten times. This chain uses TRBV19 with TRBJ1-2; the match to TRBD1 covers 7 bases. Germline loops: CDR1 LNHDA, CDR2 SQIVND (reference sequence). The CDR3 runs to 13 residues. After removal of 7 bases from V and 4 bases from J, the junction contained 6 bases not matched to a gene. The CDR3 is CASTPSGGYGYTF. Here the CDR3 DNA reads TGTGCCAGTACCCCCTCAGGGGGCTATGGCTACACCTTC.